The next 11 T cell receptor beta chains were all read from a single sample in a study of T cells in women clearing cervical HPV infection. Only in-frame clones appear in the TCRdb table, and some are missing; sequencing was by immunoSEQ multiplex PCR. The listing records 30,000 to 35,000 clones. The specimen was blood buffy coat. The origin of the receptors is a woman between 18 and 70 years old with a cervical HPV16 infection that either progressed to CIN3+ or cleared (not recorded which).

For this clone: Read sequence stops 3 residues before the CDR3 end, and the germline J gene provides the missing end. V usage is TRBV5-5 and J usage is TRBJ1-6; 8 bases are shared with TRBD1. Germline V lookup: CDR1 SGHKS, CDR2 YYEKEE (reference sequence). This CDR3 spans 14 amino acids. The CDR3 bases that were read are TGTGCCAGCAGTTCAGCAGGGACAGGCATGCCC. Its translation is CASSSAGTGMP. The CDR3 reads in full as CASSSAGTGMPLHF.

With respect to this clone: Read data end 3 residues before the CDR3 end; the end is taken from the germline J gene. The rearrangement links TRBV5-1 to TRBJ2-7; 9 positions match TRBD1. V gave up 4 bases and J gave up 4 bases; unmatched junction bases: 9. CDR1 is SGHRS, CDR2 YFSETQ, per germline. CDR3 length equals 15 residues. The CDR3 reads CASSPQGAIVYEQYF. The sequenced CDR3 bases are TGCGCCAGCAGCCCACAGGGGGCGATTGTTTACGAG.

About this clone itself: The read is 3 residues too short to cover the CDR3 end, so that end is filled in from the germline J gene. V and J are TRBV28 and TRBJ2-7; 9 nucleotides match TRBD1. With 10 bases clipped from V and 3 bases from J, the junction kept 7 bases outside the gene matches. The length of the CDR3 is 13 residues. CDR1 MDHEN and CDR2 SYDVKM come from the germline V gene. The CDR3 is CATSGQGNYEQYF. The covered CDR3 bases are TGTGCCACCTCGGGACAGGGTAACTACGAG.

As regards this clone: The read ends 3 residues early relative to the CDR3; the germline J gene fills the gap. V gene TRBV7-2 combines with J gene TRBJ1-2, with D hard to call. Germline CDR1 SGHTA, CDR2 FQGNSA. The CDR3 covers 14 residues. The sequenced part of the CDR3 DNA is TGTGCCAGCAGCTTAGTCGTGCAGGCCTACGAC. Protein product: CASSLVVQAYD. The whole CDR3 protein reads CASSLVVQAYDYTF.

With regard to this clone: The DNA ends 3 residues before the CDR3 does, and the rest of the CDR3 is filled in from the germline J gene. The chain links TRBV20-1 to TRBJ2-7, with TRBD1 matching 9 bases. The CDR3 totals 14 residues. Germline V gene lookup returns CDR1 DFQATT and CDR2 SNEGSKA (reference sequence). Trimming removed 1 base from V and 3 bases from J; junction bases left unmatched: 4. CDR3 DNA (partial): TGCAGTGCTAGAGCAATGGGACAGGGCTACGAG. The encoded protein is CSARAMGQGYE. Given in full, the CDR3 is CSARAMGQGYEQYF.

As concerns this clone: With the read ending 3 residues before the CDR3 end, the germline J gene is used to fill in that end. The V gene is TRBV7-7, the J gene TRBJ1-2; 7 bases line up with TRBD1. This CDR3 is built from 14 residues. Germline CDR1 SSHAT, CDR2 FNYEAQ (reference sequence). The CDR3 spells CASSSDRDSYDYTF. The sequenced CDR3 bases are TGTGCCAGCAGCTCAGACAGGGACTCCTACGAC. Supplemented by reference TRBV7-7 and TRBJ1-2, the full variable domain reads GAGVSQSPRYKVTKRGQDVTLRCDPISSHATLYWYQQALGQGPEFLTYFNYEAQPDKSGLPSDRFSAERPEGSISTLTIQRTEQRDSAMYRCASSSDRDSYDYTFGSGTRLTVV.

As to this clone: From the germline J gene comes the end of the CDR3, since the read stops 3 residues before it. The chain carries TRBV20-1 and TRBJ2-3; TRBD2 matches at 10 bases. From germline, CDR1 is DFQATT and CDR2 SNEGSKA (reference sequence). The CDR3 loop spans 14 amino acids. The V and J ends lost 6 bases and 3 bases, in that order; junction bases with no gene match: 6. This chain's CDR3 is CSAEGTSVTDTQYF. Partial CDR3 DNA: TGCAGTGCCGAAGGGACTAGCGTAACAGATACG.

Points on this clone: The sequenced fragment ends 3 residues before the CDR3 boundary, so the rest is inferred from the germline J gene. V usage is TRBV7-9 and J usage is TRBJ2-3; possibly TRBD2 for D (5 bases). Germline V lookup: CDR1 SEHNR, CDR2 FQNEAQ (reference sequence). The CDR3 consists of 12 residues. The sequenced part of the CDR3 DNA is TGTGCCAGCAGACCAGTCGGGGAGACG. Protein product: CASRPVGET. The CDR3 in full is CASRPVGETQYF.

Turning to this clone: With the read ending 3 residues before the CDR3 end, the germline J gene is used to fill in that end. This chain joins TRBV30 and TRBJ1-4, with D maybe TRBD1 (5 bases). The germline V gene has CDR1 GTSNPN and CDR2 SVGIG (reference sequence). With 0 bases removed from V and 7 bases from J, the gap between germline ends came to 12 bases. CDR3 length: 14 residues. The CDR3 spells CAWSVRKGREKLFF. The sequenced part of the CDR3 DNA is TGTGCCTGGAGTGTACGTAAGGGGCGTGAAAAA.

Of note for this clone: The read falls 3 residues short of the CDR3 end, and the missing part is taken from the germline J gene. This chain links TRBV6-2 or TRBV6-3 with TRBJ1-2, with TRBD1 matching over 10 bases. V dropped 5 bases and J dropped 7; count of bases not matched to a gene: 7. The CDR3 runs to 14 residues. Per the germline V gene, CDR1 is MNHEY and CDR2 is SVGEGT. The CDR3 reads CASSIDRGRFGYTF. The DNA read from the CDR3 is TGTGCCAGCAGTATCGACAGGGGGCGTTTTGGC.

With regard to this clone: The read finishes 3 residues shy of the CDR3 end, and the germline J gene is used to complete it. This CDR3 is also generated by other DNA sequences in the sample. The rearrangement joins TRBV2 to TRBJ1-5; D uncertain. The CDR3 runs 14 residues. CDR1 and CDR2 (germline): SNHLY, FYNNEI. With 6 bases removed from V and 2 bases from J, the gap between germline ends came to 11 bases. The CDR3: CASSRSRGNQPQHF. The sequenced CDR3 bases are TGTGCCAGCAGCCGGTCTCGGGGCAATCAGCCC.